Here is one TCR beta chain with its context. In its sample, this clonotype was seen a few times. The antigen it binds to is not known. Qualities for individual bases were not recorded, and no much larger clone is one base off. This specimen belongs to a study of T cells after yellow fever vaccination (dated by TCRdb to about 2019). A note on the overall study: The SMART-Seq v4 Ultra Low Input RNA kit was used to prepare libraries from fractions with low cell numbers. Two healthy male donors, one aged 18 to 30 and one aged 30 to 40 years, made up the cohort. Blood samples were taken at several timepoints before and after primary and secondary immunization, and bulk PBMC replicates and cell subsets were isolated. Bulk TCR alpha and beta repertoires were sequenced longitudinally to track T-cell clones before and after primary and booster YFV17D yellow fever vaccination.

Overall results and qualifications from the work: The secondary T-cell response was found to be weaker but faster than the primary response, with a peak reached on day 5 rather than on day 15. Most clones expanded after primary vaccination were re-detected after the booster (approximately 95% of CD4 and around 86% of CD8), suggesting broad memory maintenance. A small share of clonotypes was detected in both CD4 and CD8 compartments, with the overlap likely arising from convergent recombination. Because abundant contaminating clonotypes from the bulk population could be contained in FACS-sorted repertoires, computational filtering was required. Because only a couple of donors were included in the study, the extent to which the findings can be generalized is limited.

The junction carries 15 bases between V and J, which are trimmed by 0 bases and 2 bases respectively. Including cysteine and phenylalanine, the CDR3 has 16 amino acids. Kept here is only the CDR3 DNA, which spans 48 bases and is read in frame from base 1. The germline V gene yields SGDLS for CDR1 and YYNGEE for CDR2. TCR cDNA was made using 5'RACE template switching, a step that added a universal primer site and unique molecular identifiers. Priming for cDNA synthesis came from both the TCR alpha and TCR beta constant segments. Library amplification used two PCR steps, and the second PCR step added sample barcodes and sequencing adapters. Sequencing of libraries was done on Illumina HiSeq 2500 (2x100 bp) or NovaSeq (2x150 bp). Concerning the study's data processing: Demultiplexing of reads and collapsing into UMI consensus sequences were performed with MIGEC, and V(D)J alignment was carried out with MiXCR. Using edgeR on replicate PBMC samples, clonotypes were called vaccine-responding if FDR was below 0.01 and the log2 fold change was above 5 up to day 15. Each bulk clonotype received a CD4 or CD8 identity based on whether the sequenced CD4 or CD8 repertoire contained that clonotype at higher abundance. Using fastp trimming at Q25 and MiXCR clonotype assembly, TCRdb reanalyzed the public sequencing data and kept in-frame beta chains. Identical CDR3 proteins give one entry, which carries the most common genes and DNA. The V and J calls and clone size come from TCRdb's table, not from the authors' own analysis. The sample yields about 580,000 distinct CDR3 sequences; about a sixth were counted once. The top ten clones comprise about 18% of the sample.

The sample's treatment or condition label is to be understood as: live attenuated yellow fever vaccine strain. At every blood-draw timepoint, two biological replicates of bulk PBMCs were collected. PBMCs were isolated from peripheral blood using a standard Ficoll-Paque protocol. RNA was extracted with TriZol from bulk PBMCs, CD4 and CD8 fractions, and dextramer-positive and dextramer-negative fractions. The rearrangement joined TRBV9 to TRBJ2-7; the D gene lacks a confident call. The clonotype was recovered from a man younger than 30 who received the YFV17D yellow fever vaccine. The sample consisted of PBMCs, taken about 5 days after the first yellow fever vaccination. The CDR3 has the sequence CASSVGPDSRPYEQYF. The DNA reads as follows: TGTGCCAGCAGCGTAGGACCAGACTCGCGCCCCTACGAGCAGTACTTC.